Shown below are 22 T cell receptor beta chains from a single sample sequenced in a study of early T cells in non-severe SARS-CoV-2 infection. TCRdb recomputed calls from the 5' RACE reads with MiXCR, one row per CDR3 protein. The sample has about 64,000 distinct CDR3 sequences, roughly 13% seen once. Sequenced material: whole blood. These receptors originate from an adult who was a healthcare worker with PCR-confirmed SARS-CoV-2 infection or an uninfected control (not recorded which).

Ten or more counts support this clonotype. DNA of the CDR3: TGCGCCAGCCGGGACTTGACGCTTAACCAAGAGACCCAGTACTTC. It yields the protein CASRDLTLNQETQYF. The rearrangement uses TRBV5-1 and TRBJ2-5; D perhaps matches TRBD2 (6 bases). The germline V and J ends were trimmed by 7 bases and 0 bases, with 16 bases remaining between them. Germline V CDR1 and CDR2: SGHRS, YFSETQ. This CDR3 region has 15 residues.

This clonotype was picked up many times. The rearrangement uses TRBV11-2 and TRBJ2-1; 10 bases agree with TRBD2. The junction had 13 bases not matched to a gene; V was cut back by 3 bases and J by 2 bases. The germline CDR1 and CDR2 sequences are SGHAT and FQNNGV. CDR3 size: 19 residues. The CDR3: CASSLLALTGLATYNEQFF. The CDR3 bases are TGTGCCAGCAGCTTGTTGGCCCTGACGGGACTAGCGACCTACAATGAGCAGTTCTTC.

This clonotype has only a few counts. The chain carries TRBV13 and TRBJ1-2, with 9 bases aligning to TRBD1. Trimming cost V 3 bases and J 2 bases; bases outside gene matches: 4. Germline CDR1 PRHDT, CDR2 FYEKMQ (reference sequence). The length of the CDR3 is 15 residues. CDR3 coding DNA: TGTGCCAGCAGCTTTAGTGGACAGGGGAACTATGGCTACACCTTC. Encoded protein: CASSFSGQGNYGYTF.

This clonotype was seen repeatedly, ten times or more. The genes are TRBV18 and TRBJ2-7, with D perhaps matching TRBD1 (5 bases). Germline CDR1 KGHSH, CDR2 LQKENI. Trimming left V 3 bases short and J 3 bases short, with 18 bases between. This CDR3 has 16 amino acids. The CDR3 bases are TGTGCCAGCTCACCTCCCCAGGGCCCCCTTTACTACGAGCAGTACTTC. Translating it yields CASSPPQGPLYYEQYF.

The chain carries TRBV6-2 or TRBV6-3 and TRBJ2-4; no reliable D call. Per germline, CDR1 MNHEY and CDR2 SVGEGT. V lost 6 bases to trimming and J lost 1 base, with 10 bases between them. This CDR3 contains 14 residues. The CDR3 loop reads CASRTGPAKNIQYF. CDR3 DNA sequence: TGTGCCAGCAGGACGGGTCCGGCCAAAAACATTCAGTACTTC.

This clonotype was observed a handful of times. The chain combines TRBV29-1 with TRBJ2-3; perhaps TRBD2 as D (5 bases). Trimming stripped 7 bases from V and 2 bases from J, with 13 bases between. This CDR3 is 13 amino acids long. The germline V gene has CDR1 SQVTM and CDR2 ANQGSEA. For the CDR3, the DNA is TGCAGCGCCGGCGGGCAGCTCACAGATACGCAGTATTTT. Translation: CSAGGQLTDTQYF.

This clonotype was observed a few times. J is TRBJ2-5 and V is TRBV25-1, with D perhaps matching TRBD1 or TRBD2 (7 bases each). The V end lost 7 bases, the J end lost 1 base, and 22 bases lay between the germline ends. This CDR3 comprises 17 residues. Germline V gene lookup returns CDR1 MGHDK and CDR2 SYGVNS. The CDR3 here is CASTPGRGGGFQETQYF. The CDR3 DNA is TGTGCCAGCACTCCCGGGCGGGGAGGGGGCTTCCAAGAGACCCAGTACTTC.

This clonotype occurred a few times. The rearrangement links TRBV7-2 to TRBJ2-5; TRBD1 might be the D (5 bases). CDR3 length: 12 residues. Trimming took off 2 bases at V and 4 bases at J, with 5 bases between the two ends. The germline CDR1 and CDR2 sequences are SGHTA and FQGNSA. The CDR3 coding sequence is TGTGCCAGCAGCTTACAGGGAGAGACCCAGTACTTC. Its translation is CASSLQGETQYF.

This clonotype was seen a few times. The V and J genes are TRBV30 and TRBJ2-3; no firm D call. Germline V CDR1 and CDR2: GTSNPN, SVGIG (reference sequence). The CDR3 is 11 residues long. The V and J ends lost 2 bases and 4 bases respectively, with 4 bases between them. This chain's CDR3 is CAWSRSDTQYF. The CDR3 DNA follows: TGTGCCTGGAGTCGGTCAGATACGCAGTATTTT. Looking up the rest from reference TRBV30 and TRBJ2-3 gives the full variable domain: SQTIHQWPATLVQPVGSPLSLECTVEGTSNPNLYWYRQAAGRGLQLLFYSVGIGQISSEVPQNLSASRPQDRQFILSSKKLLLSDSGFYLCAWSRSDTQYFGPGTRLTVL.

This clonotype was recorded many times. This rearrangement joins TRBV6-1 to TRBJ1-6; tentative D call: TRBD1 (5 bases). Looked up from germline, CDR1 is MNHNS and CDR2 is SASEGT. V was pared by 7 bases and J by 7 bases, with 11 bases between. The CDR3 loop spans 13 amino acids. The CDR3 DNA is TGTGCCAGCATACAGGCGGCGAATTCACCCCTCCACTTT. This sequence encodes CASIQAANSPLHF.

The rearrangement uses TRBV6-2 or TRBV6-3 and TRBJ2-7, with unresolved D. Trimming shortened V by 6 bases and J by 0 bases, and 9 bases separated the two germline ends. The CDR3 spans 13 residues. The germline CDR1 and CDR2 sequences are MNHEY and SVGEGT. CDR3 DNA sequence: TGTGCCAGCAGGCAGAGTTTCTCCTACGAGCAGTACTTC. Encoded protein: CASRQSFSYEQYF.

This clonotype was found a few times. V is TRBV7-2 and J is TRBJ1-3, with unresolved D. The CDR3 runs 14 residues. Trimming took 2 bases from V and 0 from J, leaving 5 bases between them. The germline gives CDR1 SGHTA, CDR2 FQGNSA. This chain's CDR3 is CASSLSYSGNTIYF. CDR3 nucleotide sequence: TGTGCCAGCAGCTTAAGCTACTCTGGAAACACCATATATTTT.

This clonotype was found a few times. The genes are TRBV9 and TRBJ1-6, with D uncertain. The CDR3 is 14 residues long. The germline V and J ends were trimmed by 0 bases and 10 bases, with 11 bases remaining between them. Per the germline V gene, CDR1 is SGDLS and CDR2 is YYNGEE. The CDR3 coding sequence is TGTGCCAGCAGCGTAGGTCAAGGGCTCTCACCCCTCCACTTT. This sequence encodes CASSVGQGLSPLHF.

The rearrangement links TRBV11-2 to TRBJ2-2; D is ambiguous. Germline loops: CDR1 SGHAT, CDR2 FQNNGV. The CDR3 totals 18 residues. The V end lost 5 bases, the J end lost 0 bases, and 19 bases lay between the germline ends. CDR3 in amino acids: CASSGNLLVKANTGELFF. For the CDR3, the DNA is TGTGCCAGCAGCGGTAACCTCCTTGTGAAAGCGAACACCGGGGAGCTGTTTTTT.

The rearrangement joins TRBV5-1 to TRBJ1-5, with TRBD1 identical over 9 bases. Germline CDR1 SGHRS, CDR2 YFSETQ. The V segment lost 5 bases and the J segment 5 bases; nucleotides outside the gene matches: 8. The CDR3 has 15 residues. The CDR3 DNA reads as TGCGCCAGCAGTCTACAGGGGGCAGAGGATCAGCCCCAGCATTTT. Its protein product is CASSLQGAEDQPQHF.

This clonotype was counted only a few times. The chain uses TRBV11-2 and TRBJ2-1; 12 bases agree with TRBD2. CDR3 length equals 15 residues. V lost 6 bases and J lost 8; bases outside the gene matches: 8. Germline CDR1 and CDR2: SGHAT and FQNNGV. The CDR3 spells CASSYLAGGPHEQFF. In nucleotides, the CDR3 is TGTGCCAGCAGTTACCTAGCGGGGGGGCCCCATGAGCAGTTCTTC.

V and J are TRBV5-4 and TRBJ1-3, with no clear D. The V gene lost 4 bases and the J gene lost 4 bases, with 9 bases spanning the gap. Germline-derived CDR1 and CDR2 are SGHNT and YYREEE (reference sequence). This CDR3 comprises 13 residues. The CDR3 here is CASSIINGNTIYF. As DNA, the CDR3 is TGTGCCAGCAGCATCATCAACGGAAACACCATATATTTT. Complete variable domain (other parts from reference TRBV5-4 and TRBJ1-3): ETGVTQSPTHLIKTRGQQVTLRCSSQSGHNTVSWYQQALGQGPQFIFQYYREEENGRGNFPPRFSGLQFPNYSSELNVNALELDDSALYLCASSIINGNTIYFGEGSWLTVV.

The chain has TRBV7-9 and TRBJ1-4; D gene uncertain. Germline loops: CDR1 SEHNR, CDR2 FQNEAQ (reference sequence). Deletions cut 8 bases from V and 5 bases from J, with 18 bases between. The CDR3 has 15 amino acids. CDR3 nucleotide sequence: TGTGCCAGCTCCGCGGGTCGGATGGGGAATGAAAAACTGTTTTTT. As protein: CASSAGRMGNEKLFF.

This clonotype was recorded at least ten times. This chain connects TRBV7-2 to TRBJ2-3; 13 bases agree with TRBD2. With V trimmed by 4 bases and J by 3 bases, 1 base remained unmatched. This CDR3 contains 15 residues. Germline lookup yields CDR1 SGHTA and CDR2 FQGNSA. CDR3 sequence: CASSSLAGGTDTQYF. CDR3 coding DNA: TGTGCCAGCAGCTCACTAGCGGGAGGGACAGATACGCAGTATTTT. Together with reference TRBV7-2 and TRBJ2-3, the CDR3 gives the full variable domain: GAGVSQSPSNKVTEKGKDVELRCDPISGHTALYWYRQSLGQGLEFLIYFQGNSAPDKSGLPSDRFSAERTGGSVSTLTIQRTQQEDSAVYLCASSSLAGGTDTQYFGPGTRLTVL.

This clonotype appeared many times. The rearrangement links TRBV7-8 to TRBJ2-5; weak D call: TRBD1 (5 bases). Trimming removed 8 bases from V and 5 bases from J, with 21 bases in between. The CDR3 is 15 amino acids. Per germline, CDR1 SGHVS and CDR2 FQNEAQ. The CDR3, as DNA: TGTGCCAGCGTTAGTCTGACAGATGGACGGGAGACCCAGTACTTC. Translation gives CASVSLTDGRETQYF. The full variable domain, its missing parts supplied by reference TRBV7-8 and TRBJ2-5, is GAGVSQSPRYKVAKRGQDVALRCDPISGHVSLFWYQQALGQGPEFLTYFQNEAQLDKSGLPSDRFFAERPEGSVSTLKIQRTQQEDSAVYLCASVSLTDGRETQYFGPGTRLLVL.

The CDR3 loop is CAIGGQGAYEQYF. The CDR3 nucleotides are TGTGCCATCGGGGGACAGGGGGCCTACGAGCAGTACTTC. The V and J genes are TRBV10-3 and TRBJ2-7; 11 bases line up with TRBD1. The V gene end was trimmed by 8 bases and the J gene end by 2 bases; junction bases not matched to a gene: 2. Germline lookup yields CDR1 ENHRY and CDR2 SYGVKD. The CDR3 loop spans 13 amino acids.

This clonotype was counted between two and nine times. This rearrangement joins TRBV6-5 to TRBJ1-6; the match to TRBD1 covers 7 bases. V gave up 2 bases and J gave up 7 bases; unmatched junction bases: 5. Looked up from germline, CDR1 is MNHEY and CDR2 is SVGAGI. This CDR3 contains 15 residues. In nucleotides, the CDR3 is TGTGCCAGCAGTTACACCGGGACAGCCAATTCACCCCTCCACTTT. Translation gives CASSYTGTANSPLHF.